A single sample gave rise to the 9 T cell receptor beta chains below, sequenced in a study of cytomegalovirus exposure and HLA in healthy donors. PCR primers comprised 60 Vbeta and 13 Jbeta primers. TCRdb keeps only in-frame clones here, not all; method: immunoSEQ multiplex PCR. The sample gives about 130,000 clones, around 85% of which show up once; more than 1.5% is in the top ten. Sequenced: PBMCs. Source of these receptors: a boy between 5 and 17 years old in good health and CMV-seronegative.

The CDR3 protein is CASHKGAYNEQFF. Written as DNA, the CDR3 is TGTGCCAGCCACAAAGGAGCCTACAATGAGCAGTTCTTC. The gene calls are TRBV5-6 and TRBJ2-1; D is unresolved. Germline V gives CDR1 SGHDT, CDR2 YYEEEE. Trimming shortened V by 7 bases and J by 2 bases, and 10 bases separated the two germline ends. The CDR3 is 13 amino acids. The full variable domain, completed using reference TRBV5-6 and TRBJ2-1, is DAGVTQSPTHLIKTRGQQVTLRCSPKSGHDTVSWYQQALGQGPQFIFQYYEEEERQRGNFPDRFSGHQFPNYSSELNVNALLLGDSALYLCASHKGAYNEQFFGPGTRLTVL.

V and J are TRBV7-2 and TRBJ1-2; D not certain. V was cut by 1 base and J by 4 bases, with 13 bases left in between. CDR3 length: 15 amino acids. Germline V gene lookup returns CDR1 SGHTA and CDR2 FQGNSA. The CDR3 sequence: CASSLEGGRGYGYTF. CDR3 coding DNA: TGTGCCAGCAGCTTAGAGGGAGGACGGGGCTATGGCTACACCTTC.

The CDR3: CASSLAEGGGEQYF. The CDR3 DNA follows: TGTGCCAGCAGCTTAGCCGAAGGGGGCGGCGAGCAGTACTTC. The chain has TRBV7-2 and TRBJ2-7; TRBD1 agrees at 7 bases. Per the germline V gene, CDR1 is SGHTA and CDR2 is FQGNSA. The V gene end was trimmed by 0 bases and the J gene end by 6 bases; junction bases not matched to a gene: 5. CDR3 length: 14 amino acids. The whole variable domain, remainder taken from reference TRBV7-2 and TRBJ2-7, is GAGVSQSPSNKVTEKGKDVELRCDPISGHTALYWYRQSLGQGLEFLIYFQGNSAPDKSGLPSDRFSAERTGGSVSTLTIQRTQQEDSAVYLCASSLAEGGGEQYFGPGTRLTVT.

This sequence joins TRBV19 and TRBJ1-2; D is undetermined. V was clipped by 9 bases and J by 2 bases, with 16 bases between them. CDR1 and CDR2 from the germline V gene are LNHDA and SQIVND (reference sequence). This CDR3 comprises 14 residues. The CDR3 is CASRITRGNYGYTF. As DNA, the CDR3 is TGTGCCAGCAGGATTACGCGGGGAAACTATGGCTACACCTTC. The whole variable domain, filled in from reference TRBV19 and TRBJ1-2, reads DGGITQSPKYLFRKEGQNVTLSCEQNLNHDAMYWYRQDPGQGLRLIYYSQIVNDFQKGDIAEGYSVSREKKESFPLTVTSAQKNPTAFYLCASRITRGNYGYTFGSGTRLTVV.

This chain joins TRBV6-5 and TRBJ2-7; D ambiguous. The V and J ends lost 0 bases and 2 bases respectively, with 5 bases between them. The germline gives CDR1 MNHEY, CDR2 SVGAGI. CDR3 length: 13 amino acids. CDR3 region: CASSYSQTYEQYF. CDR3 nucleotide sequence: TGTGCCAGCAGTTACTCTCAAACCTACGAGCAGTACTTC.

The genes are TRBV30 and TRBJ2-3, with 10 bases identical to TRBD2. Germline-derived CDR1 and CDR2 are GTSNPN and SVGIG (reference sequence). The CDR3 has 14 amino acids. V shed 5 bases, J shed 0 bases, and the junction held 2 bases outside the gene matches. The CDR3 bases are TGTGCCTGGTGGACTAGCGGAAGCACAGATACGCAGTATTTT. The encoded protein is CAWWTSGSTDTQYF.

This chain uses TRBV5-4 with TRBJ2-4, with 7 bases lining up with TRBD1. V dropped 4 bases and J dropped 2; count of bases not matched to a gene: 9. This CDR3 comprises 16 residues. Germline V gene data show CDR1 as SGHNT and CDR2 as YYREEE (reference sequence). This CDR3 is CASSRLTTGPKNIQYF. CDR3 DNA: TGTGCCAGCAGCCGATTAACGACAGGGCCCAAAAACATTCAGTACTTC. The entire variable domain, with the rest obtained from reference TRBV5-4 and TRBJ2-4, is as follows: ETGVTQSPTHLIKTRGQQVTLRCSSQSGHNTVSWYQQALGQGPQFIFQYYREEENGRGNFPPRFSGLQFPNYSSELNVNALELDDSALYLCASSRLTTGPKNIQYFGAGTRLSVL.

V is TRBV27 and J is TRBJ2-1, with 13 bases fitting TRBD2. After removal of 3 bases from V and 0 bases from J, the junction contained 5 bases not matched to a gene. Per germline, CDR1 MNHEY and CDR2 SMNVEV (reference sequence). The CDR3 is made up of 18 amino acids. In nucleotides, the CDR3 is TGTGCCAGCAGTTTTCTGTGGACTAGCGGGAGCTCCTACAATGAGCAGTTCTTC. Its protein product is CASSFLWTSGSSYNEQFF.

The V and J genes are TRBV4-2 and TRBJ2-7; 7 nucleotides agree with TRBD2. The CDR3 loop spans 15 amino acids. Trimming removed 0 bases from V and 6 bases from J; junction bases left unmatched: 8. Germline assignment: CDR1 LGHNA and CDR2 YNFKEQ. CDR3 in amino acids: CASSQDLRGSGEQYF. In DNA, the CDR3 is TGTGCCAGCAGCCAAGATCTGCGCGGGAGTGGCGAGCAGTACTTC.